This T cell receptor beta chain emerged from a study of T cell responses to AZD1222 COVID-19 vaccine. Findings and limits, study-wide: Spike-specific TCR breadth and depth grew following two AZD1222 doses. Seropositive at baseline were only a handful of AZD1222 recipients. Donors skewed white British and female; clonal diversity was possibly underestimated.

Regarding this clone: Its target is unknown.

The protocol was immunoSEQ multiplex PCR, while the TCRdb copy is restricted to in-frame clones and leaves out a portion. The table lists 100,000 or so clones, about 90% of them singletons. This CDR3 region has 13 residues. The sequencing used peripheral blood, collected on day 0 of AZD1222 vaccination. This chain connects TRBV21-1 to TRBJ2-7. TRBV21-1 is shown as a pseudogene. The receptor was isolated from an adult in good health. The CDR3 protein is CASSFPLGYEQYF. CDR3 in DNA: TGTGCCAGCAGCTTCCCTTTGGGCTACGAGCAGTACTTC.